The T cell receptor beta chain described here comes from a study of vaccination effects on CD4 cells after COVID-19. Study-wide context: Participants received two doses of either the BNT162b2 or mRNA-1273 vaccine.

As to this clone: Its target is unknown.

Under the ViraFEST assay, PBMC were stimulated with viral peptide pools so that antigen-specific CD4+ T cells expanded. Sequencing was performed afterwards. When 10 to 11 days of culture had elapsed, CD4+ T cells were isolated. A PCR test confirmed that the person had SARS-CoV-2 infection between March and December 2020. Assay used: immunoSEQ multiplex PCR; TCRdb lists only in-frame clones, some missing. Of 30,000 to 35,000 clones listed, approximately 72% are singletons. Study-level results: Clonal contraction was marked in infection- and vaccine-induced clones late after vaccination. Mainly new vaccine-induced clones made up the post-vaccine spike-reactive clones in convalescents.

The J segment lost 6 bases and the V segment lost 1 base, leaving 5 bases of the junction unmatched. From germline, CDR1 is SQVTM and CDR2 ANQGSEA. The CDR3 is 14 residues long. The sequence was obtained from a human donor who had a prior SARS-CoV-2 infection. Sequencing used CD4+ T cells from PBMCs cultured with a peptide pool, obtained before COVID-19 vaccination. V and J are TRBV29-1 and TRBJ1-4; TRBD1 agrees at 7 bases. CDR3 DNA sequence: TGCAGCGTTGAAGCAGGCCAGGGGGATGAAAAACTGTTTTTT. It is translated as CSVEAGQGDEKLFF.